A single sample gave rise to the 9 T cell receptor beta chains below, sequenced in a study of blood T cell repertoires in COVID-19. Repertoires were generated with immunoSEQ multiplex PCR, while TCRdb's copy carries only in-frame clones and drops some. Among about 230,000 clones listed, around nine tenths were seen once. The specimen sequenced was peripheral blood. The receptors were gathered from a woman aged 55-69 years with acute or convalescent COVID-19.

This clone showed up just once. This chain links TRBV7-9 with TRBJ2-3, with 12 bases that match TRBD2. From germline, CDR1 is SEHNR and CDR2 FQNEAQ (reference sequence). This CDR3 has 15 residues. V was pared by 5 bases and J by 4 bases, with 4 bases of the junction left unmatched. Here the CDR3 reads CASSLGLAGPDTQYF. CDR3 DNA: TGTGCCAGCAGCCTGGGACTAGCGGGCCCAGATACGCAGTATTTT. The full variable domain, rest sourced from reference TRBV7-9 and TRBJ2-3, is DTGVSQNPRHKITKRGQNVTFRCDPISEHNRLYWYRQTLGQGPEFLTYFQNEAQLEKSRLLSDRFSAERPKGSFSTLEIQRTEQGDSAMYLCASSLGLAGPDTQYFGPGTRLTVL.

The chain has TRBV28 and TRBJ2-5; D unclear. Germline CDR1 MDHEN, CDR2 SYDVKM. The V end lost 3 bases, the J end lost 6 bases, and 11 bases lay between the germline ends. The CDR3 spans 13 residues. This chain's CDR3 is CASSFRYQQTQYF. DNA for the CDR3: TGTGCCAGCAGTTTTCGCTATCAACAGACCCAGTACTTC.

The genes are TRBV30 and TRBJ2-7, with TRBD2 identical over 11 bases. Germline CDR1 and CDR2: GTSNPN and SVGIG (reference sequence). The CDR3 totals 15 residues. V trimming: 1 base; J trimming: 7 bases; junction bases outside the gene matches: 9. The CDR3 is CAWSGISGRAGEQYF. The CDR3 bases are TGTGCCTGGAGTGGGATTAGCGGGAGGGCCGGGGAGCAGTACTTC.

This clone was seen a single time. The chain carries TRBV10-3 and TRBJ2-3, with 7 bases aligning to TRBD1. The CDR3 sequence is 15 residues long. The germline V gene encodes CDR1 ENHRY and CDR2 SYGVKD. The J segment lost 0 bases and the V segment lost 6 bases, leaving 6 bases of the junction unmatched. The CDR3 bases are TGTGCCATCAGGGACAGGCTGTCTAGCACAGATACGCAGTATTTT. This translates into CAIRDRLSSTDTQYF.

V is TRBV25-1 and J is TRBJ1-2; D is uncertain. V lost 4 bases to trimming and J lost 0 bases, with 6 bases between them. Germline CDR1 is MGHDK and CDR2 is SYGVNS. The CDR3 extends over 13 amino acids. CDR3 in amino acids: CASSGEANYGYTF. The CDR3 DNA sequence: TGTGCCAGCAGTGGCGAAGCTAACTATGGCTACACCTTC.

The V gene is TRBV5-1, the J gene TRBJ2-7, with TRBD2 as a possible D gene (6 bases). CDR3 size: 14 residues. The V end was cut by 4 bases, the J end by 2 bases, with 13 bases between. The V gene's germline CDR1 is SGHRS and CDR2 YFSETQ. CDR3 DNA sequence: TGCGCCAGCAGCCTTAGCGGAGTTCCCTACGAGCAGTACTTC. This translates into CASSLSGVPYEQYF. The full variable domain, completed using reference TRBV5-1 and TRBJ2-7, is KAGVTQTPRYLIKTRGQQVTLSCSPISGHRSVSWYQQTPGQGLQFLFEYFSETQRNKGNFPGRFSGRQFSNSRSEMNVSTLELGDSALYLCASSLSGVPYEQYFGPGTRLTVT.

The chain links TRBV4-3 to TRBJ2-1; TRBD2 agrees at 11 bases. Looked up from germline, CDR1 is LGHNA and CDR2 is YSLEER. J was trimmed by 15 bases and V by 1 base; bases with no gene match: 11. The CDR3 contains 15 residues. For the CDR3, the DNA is TGCGCCAGCAGCCAAGGAGCGCTAGCGGGGGGAAAGTGGTTCTTC. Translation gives CASSQGALAGGKWFF.

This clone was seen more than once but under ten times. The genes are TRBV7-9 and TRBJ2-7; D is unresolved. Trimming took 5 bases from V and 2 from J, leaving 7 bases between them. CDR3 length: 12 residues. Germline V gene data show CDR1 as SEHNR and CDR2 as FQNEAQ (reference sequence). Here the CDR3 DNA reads TGTGCCAGCAGCCGACAACCCTACGAGCAGTACTTC. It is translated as CASSRQPYEQYF.

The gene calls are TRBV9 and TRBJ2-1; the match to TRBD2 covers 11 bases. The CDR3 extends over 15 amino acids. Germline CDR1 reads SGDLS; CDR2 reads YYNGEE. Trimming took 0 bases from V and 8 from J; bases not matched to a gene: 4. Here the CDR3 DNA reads TGTGCCAGCAGCGTAGTAGCGGGGGGGCCCTATGAGCAGTTCTTC. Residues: CASSVVAGGPYEQFF.